Listed below are T cell receptor beta chains from one sample, sequenced in a study of cytomegalovirus exposure and HLA in healthy donors. The data were produced by immunoSEQ multiplex PCR, yet TCRdb's version contains in-frame clones alone and is incomplete. The sample has 200,000 to 250,000 clones. What was sequenced was PBMCs. These receptors came from a girl aged 2 to 9 in good health and CMV-seropositive. CDR3s include the opening cysteine and the closing phenylalanine or tryptophan. The D gene is left open where the match is weak.

.	TRBJ2-6	TRBV9	CASSVAGTGANVLTF	TGTGCCAGCAGCGTAGCAGGGACAGGGGCCAACGTCCTGACTTTC
.	TRBJ2-2	TRBV5-4	CASSLEGPRSGELFF	TGTGCCAGCAGCTTAGAGGGCCCTCGTTCCGGGGAGCTGTTTTTT
TRBD1	TRBJ2-5	TRBV28	CASSPIQGARETQYF	TGTGCCAGCAGCCCCATACAGGGGGCTCGGGAGACCCAGTACTTC
.	TRBJ2-1	TRBV27	CASSPPQGLPSEQFF	TGTGCCAGCAGTCCTCCACAGGGATTGCCAAGTGAGCAGTTCTTC
.	TRBJ1-1	TRBV6-1	CASSVQDTVEAFF	TGTGCCAGCAGCGTACAGGACACGGTTGAAGCTTTCTTT
.	TRBJ1-1	TRBV7-3	CASSLRATGTEAFF	TGTGCCAGCAGCTTAAGGGCCACCGGCACTGAAGCTTTCTTT
.	TRBJ2-2	TRBV18	CASSPREAGELFF	TGTGCCAGCTCCCCCAGGGAAGCCGGGGAGCTGTTTTTT
TRBD2	TRBJ2-3	TRBV19	CASSISGGPADTQYF	TGTGCCAGTAGTATATCGGGGGGGCCGGCAGATACGCAGTATTTT
TRBD1	TRBJ1-1	TRBV11-2	CASRGDRGLGIPEAFF	TGTGCCAGCAGGGGTGACAGGGGGTTAGGAATACCTGAAGCTTTCTTT
.	TRBJ1-2	TRBV11-2	CASSYRDGYTF	TGTGCCAGCAGCTACCGAGATGGCTACACCTTC
TRBD1	TRBJ1-2	TRBV6-6	CASYTTGDIGGGYTF	TGTGCCAGCTACACCACAGGGGACATAGGAGGTGGCTACACCTTC
.	TRBJ1-2	TRBV6-5	CASSPTGENYGYTF	TGTGCCAGCAGCCCCACCGGAGAGAACTATGGCTACACCTTC
TRBD2	TRBJ2-2	TRBV5-1	CASSLGSSGRAWTGELFF	TGCGCCAGCAGCTTGGGCTCTAGCGGGAGGGCATGGACCGGGGAGCTGTTTTTT
.	TRBJ2-5	TRBV19	CASQRDWGLGETQYF	TGTGCCAGTCAAAGGGACTGGGGATTAGGGGAGACCCAGTACTTC
.	TRBJ1-5	TRBV7-9	CASSWDNNQPQHF	TGTGCCAGCAGCTGGGACAACAATCAGCCCCAGCATTTT
.	TRBJ2-3	TRBV9	CASSVELAFTDTQYF	TGTGCCAGCAGCGTAGAGCTAGCGTTTACAGATACGCAGTATTTT
.	TRBJ1-3	TRBV6-1	CASSAQGAGNTIYF	TGTGCCAGCAGTGCACAGGGCGCTGGAAACACCATATATTTT
.	TRBJ1-6	TRBV2	CASSAPGRGYNSPLHF	TGTGCCAGCAGTGCCCCGGGGAGGGGCTATAATTCACCCCTCCACTTT
TRBD2	TRBJ2-1	TRBV5-1	CASSLVIAGGISFF	TGCGCCAGCAGCTTGGTTATAGCGGGAGGAATATCGTTCTTC
TRBD1	TRBJ2-2	TRBV5-1	CASRGRTGGGTGELFF	TGCGCCAGCCGCGGCCGGACAGGGGGCGGTACCGGGGAGCTGTTTTTT
.	TRBJ2-3	TRBV1	CTSSQDGESGKDTQYF	TGCACCAGCAGCCAAGACGGCGAGTCAGGGAAAGATACGCAGTATTTT
.	TRBJ1-5	TRBV7-2	CASSPGTPGQPQHF	TGTGCCAGCAGCCCCGGGACACCAGGACAGCCCCAGCATTTT
TRBD1	TRBJ1-6	TRBV2	CASSPQGEHSPLHF	TGTGCCAGCAGCCCACAGGGGGAGCATTCACCCCTCCACTTT
.	TRBJ1-4	TRBV27	CASGQGLKKLFF	TGTGCCAGCGGGCAGGGTCTAAAAAAACTGTTTTTT
TRBD1	TRBJ2-1	TRBV11-2	CASSLAGTGDFF	TGTGCCAGCAGCTTGGCCGGGACAGGGGACTTCTTC
.	TRBJ1-3	TRBV5-1	CASSTDGSSGNTIYF	TGCGCCAGCAGCACCGACGGGAGCTCTGGAAACACCATATATTTT
.	TRBJ2-7	TRBV11-2	CASSFQIYEQYF	TGTGCCAGCAGCTTCCAAATCTACGAGCAGTACTTC